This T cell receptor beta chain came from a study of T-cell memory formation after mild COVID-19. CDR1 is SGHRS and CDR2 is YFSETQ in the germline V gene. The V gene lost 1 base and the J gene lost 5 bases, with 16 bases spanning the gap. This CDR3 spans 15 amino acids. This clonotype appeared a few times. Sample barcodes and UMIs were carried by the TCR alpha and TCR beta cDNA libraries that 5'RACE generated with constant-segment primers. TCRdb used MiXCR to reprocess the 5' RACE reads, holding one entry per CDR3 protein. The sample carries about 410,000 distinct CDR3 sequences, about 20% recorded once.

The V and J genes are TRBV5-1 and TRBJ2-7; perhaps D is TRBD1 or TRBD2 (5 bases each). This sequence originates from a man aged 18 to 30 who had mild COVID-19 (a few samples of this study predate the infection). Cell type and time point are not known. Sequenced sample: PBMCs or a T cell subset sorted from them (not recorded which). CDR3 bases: TGCGCCAGCAGCTTGTACAGAAACAGGAGGCACGAGCAGTACTTC. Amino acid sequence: CASSLYRNRRHEQYF.